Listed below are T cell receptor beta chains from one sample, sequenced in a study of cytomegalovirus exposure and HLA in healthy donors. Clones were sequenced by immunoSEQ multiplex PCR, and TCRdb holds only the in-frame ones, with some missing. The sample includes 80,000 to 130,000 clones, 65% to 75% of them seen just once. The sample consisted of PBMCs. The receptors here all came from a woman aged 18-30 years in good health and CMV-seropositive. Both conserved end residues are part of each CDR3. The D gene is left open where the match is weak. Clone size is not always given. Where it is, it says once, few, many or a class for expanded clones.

DNA: TGTGCCAGCAGCTTCCAACAGGGGGACTACGAGCAGTACTTC
CDR3: CASSFQQGDYEQYF
D: TRBD1
J: TRBJ2-7
size: NA
V: TRBV13

DNA: TGTGCCAGCACCCTCGGGTATGAGCAGTTCTTC
CDR3: CASTLGYEQFF
D: NA
J: TRBJ2-1
size: NA
V: TRBV28

DNA: TGTGCCAGCAGCTCGGGGACTAGCGGCCAAGAGACCCAGTACTTC
CDR3: CASSSGTSGQETQYF
D: TRBD2
J: TRBJ2-5
size: NA
V: TRBV7-9

DNA: TGTGCTAGTGGTTTGTCTGCGCGGGCCAACGTCCTGACTTTC
CDR3: CASGLSARANVLTF
D: NA
J: TRBJ2-6
size: NA
V: TRBV12-5

DNA: TGTGCCAGCAGTGAGGCAGCGAACACCGGGGAGCTGTTTTTT
CDR3: CASSEAANTGELFF
D: NA
J: TRBJ2-2
size: NA
V: TRBV6-4

DNA: TGTGCCAGCAGCGTAGTCGGTTTTGAGGGCAACGAGCAGTTCTTC
CDR3: CASSVVGFEGNEQFF
D: NA
J: TRBJ2-1
size: NA
V: TRBV9

DNA: TGTGCCAGCAGTGAAGGAGGGTCTGACAACACCATATATTTT
CDR3: CASSEGGSDNTIYF
D: NA
J: TRBJ1-3
size: few
V: TRBV6-1

DNA: TGTGCCAGCAGTTTTGTTTGGCAGAATAATTCACCCCTCCACTTT
CDR3: CASSFVWQNNSPLHF
D: NA
J: TRBJ1-6
size: once
V: TRBV27

DNA: TGTGCCAGCAGTGAGGCAGGGGACCCCTACGAGCAGTACTTC
CDR3: CASSEAGDPYEQYF
D: NA
J: TRBJ2-7
size: NA
V: TRBV6-1

DNA: TGTGCCAGCCTAAAAGCCCGACTAGCGGGAGAAAATGAGCAGTTCTTC
CDR3: CASLKARLAGENEQFF
D: TRBD2
J: TRBJ2-1
size: NA
V: TRBV9

DNA: TGTGCCAGCAGCCCTCGGACAGGGGGAGAGGGGGAGCTGTTTTTT
CDR3: CASSPRTGGEGELFF
D: TRBD1
J: TRBJ2-2
size: NA
V: TRBV7-3

DNA: TGTGCCAGCAGCTTGGTTGGGGCGATGGGCAATCAGCCCCAGCATTTT
CDR3: CASSLVGAMGNQPQHF
D: NA
J: TRBJ1-5
size: NA
V: TRBV5-8

DNA: TGTGCCAGCAGCTTACCGGGACTGCCCACAGATACGCAGTATTTT
CDR3: CASSLPGLPTDTQYF
D: NA
J: TRBJ2-3
size: NA
V: TRBV9

DNA: TGTGCCACCAGCAGAAGCAGCGGGTCTGAGCAGTTCTTC
CDR3: CATSRSSGSEQFF
D: NA
J: TRBJ2-1
size: NA
V: TRBV15

DNA: TGCGCCAGCAGCTTAAGCCCTTCCTACAATGAGCAGTTCTTC
CDR3: CASSLSPSYNEQFF
D: NA
J: TRBJ2-1
size: once
V: TRBV5-1

DNA: TGTGCCAGCAGCCAAGATGTAGCGGGGGTTTACTACGAGCAGTACTTC
CDR3: CASSQDVAGVYYEQYF
D: TRBD2
J: TRBJ2-7
size: few
V: TRBV14

DNA: TGTGCCAGTAGTATTCCCTTCCAACAGGGCGGTCAAGGCCCTGGGCAGTTCTTC
CDR3: CASSIPFQQGGQGPGQFF
D: NA
J: TRBJ2-1
size: NA
V: TRBV19

DNA: TGTGCCAGCAATCCCCTCCAGGGAAGTAATGAAAAACTGTTTTTT
CDR3: CASNPLQGSNEKLFF
D: NA
J: TRBJ1-4
size: NA
V: TRBV6-1

DNA: TGCGCCAGCAGCCAGCCGGCGGGGACAGCAGACAATGAGCAGTTCTTC
CDR3: CASSQPAGTADNEQFF
D: NA
J: TRBJ2-1
size: NA
V: TRBV4-1

DNA: TGTGCCAGCGTTTCCCCGGCTAGCGGTAAAAATGAGCAGTTCTTC
CDR3: CASVSPASGKNEQFF
D: TRBD2
J: TRBJ2-1
size: NA
V: TRBV27

DNA: TGCGCCAGCAGCTTGGTGGAGGGGTCCGAGCAGTACTTC
CDR3: CASSLVEGSEQYF
D: NA
J: TRBJ2-7
size: NA
V: TRBV5-1

DNA: TGTGCCAGCAGTTACAAATCGGCAGGGAGGGGGCAGTACTTC
CDR3: CASSYKSAGRGQYF
D: TRBD2
J: TRBJ2-7
size: NA
V: TRBV6-5

DNA: TGTGCCATCAGTGAGATGACAGGGGGAGAGACCCAGTACTTC
CDR3: CAISEMTGGETQYF
D: TRBD1
J: TRBJ2-5
size: NA
V: TRBV10-3

DNA: TGTGCCAGCAGTTGGGGCGGGGGTGGTTCCGAGCAGTACTTC
CDR3: CASSWGGGGSEQYF
D: TRBD2
J: TRBJ2-7
size: NA
V: TRBV27

DNA: TGTGCCAGCAGCTTGGCGGGAGACACTGAAGCTTTCTTT
CDR3: CASSLAGDTEAFF
D: NA
J: TRBJ1-1
size: NA
V: TRBV7-2

DNA: TGTGCCAGCAGCTTAGATTCGAGGGGGCAGGGGACCTACCGGGAGCTGTTTTTT
CDR3: CASSLDSRGQGTYRELFF
D: TRBD1
J: TRBJ2-2
size: NA
V: TRBV11-3

DNA: TGCGCCAGCAGCTTGGTAACTAGCGGGAGTAAACAGACCCAGTACTTC
CDR3: CASSLVTSGSKQTQYF
D: TRBD2
J: TRBJ2-5
size: NA
V: TRBV5-1

DNA: TGTGCCAGCAGCTCTCGGGAAGCGGGAGGAGTCTACGAGCAGTACTTC
CDR3: CASSSREAGGVYEQYF
D: TRBD2
J: TRBJ2-7
size: NA
V: TRBV9

DNA: TGTGCCAGCAGTTACCAGCGCGGGGGGGATACGCAGTATTTT
CDR3: CASSYQRGGDTQYF
D: TRBD2
J: TRBJ2-3
size: NA
V: TRBV6-5

DNA: TGTGCCAGCAAAGGGCTAGGGGGAACCGGGGAGCTGTTTTTT
CDR3: CASKGLGGTGELFF
D: NA
J: TRBJ2-2
size: few
V: TRBV9

DNA: TGCAGCGTCAACCAAGAGACCCAGTACTTC
CDR3: CSVNQETQYF
D: NA
J: TRBJ2-5
size: NA
V: TRBV29-1

DNA: TGTGCCAGCAGCTTAACTGGGCAGGGGGCCACCGGGGAGCTGTTTTTT
CDR3: CASSLTGQGATGELFF
D: TRBD1
J: TRBJ2-2
size: NA
V: TRBV7-3

DNA: TGTGCCAGCAGCACCGGGACAGGGTCTGGAAACACCATATATTTT
CDR3: CASSTGTGSGNTIYF
D: TRBD1
J: TRBJ1-3
size: NA
V: TRBV9

DNA: TGTGCCAGCAGCTTACTGGCCACCACCTACGAGCAGTACTTC
CDR3: CASSLLATTYEQYF
D: NA
J: TRBJ2-7
size: NA
V: TRBV7-6

DNA: TGTGCCAGCAGCCGCAGTCAACGACAGGGGGCTTATTCACCCCTCCACTTT
CDR3: CASSRSQRQGAYSPLHF
D: TRBD1
J: TRBJ1-6
size: NA
V: TRBV7-9

DNA: TGCGCCAGCAGCTTCACAGGGGAACAGTTCTTC
CDR3: CASSFTGEQFF
D: TRBD1
J: TRBJ2-1
size: NA
V: TRBV5-1

DNA: TGTGCCAGCAGTGACTCTGCAGGGGGCTTGAATGAGCAGTTCTTC
CDR3: CASSDSAGGLNEQFF
D: TRBD1
J: TRBJ2-1
size: NA
V: TRBV6-4

DNA: TGTGCCAGCAGTTTGGCGGGTAAAGCTTTCTTT
CDR3: CASSLAGKAFF
D: NA
J: TRBJ1-1
size: NA
V: TRBV28

DNA: TGTGCCAGCACCCCCTTTATCGGAGTTGAGCAGTTCTTC
CDR3: CASTPFIGVEQFF
D: NA
J: TRBJ2-1
size: few
V: TRBV6-1

DNA: TGCAGCTCGACCCCCTCTAGCGGACCACCGGATGAGCAGTTCTTC
CDR3: CSSTPSSGPPDEQFF
D: TRBD2
J: TRBJ2-1
size: NA
V: TRBV29-1

DNA: TGTGCCAGCAGGTTCCTAGCTGCGGGAGTCTACGAGCAGTACTTC
CDR3: CASRFLAAGVYEQYF
D: TRBD2
J: TRBJ2-7
size: NA
V: TRBV27

DNA: TGTGCCAGTAGTATTCAGGGACAGGGTAGGAGATACGAGCAGTACTTC
CDR3: CASSIQGQGRRYEQYF
D: TRBD1
J: TRBJ2-7
size: NA
V: TRBV19

DNA: TGTGCCAGCAGTATGGACAGGGCTCCTAACTATGGCTACACCTTC
CDR3: CASSMDRAPNYGYTF
D: TRBD1
J: TRBJ1-2
size: NA
V: TRBV6-1

DNA: TGTGCCAGCAGTTACGTACGACAGAGCGGGTCCTACGAGCAGTACTTC
CDR3: CASSYVRQSGSYEQYF
D: NA
J: TRBJ2-7
size: NA
V: TRBV6-5

DNA: TGTGCCAGCAGTTTATCCCCTCCCTACGAGCAGTACTTC
CDR3: CASSLSPPYEQYF
D: NA
J: TRBJ2-7
size: once
V: TRBV27

DNA: TGCGCCAGCAGCCCAACCGACAGGGCTTCATATGGCTACACCTTC
CDR3: CASSPTDRASYGYTF
D: TRBD1
J: TRBJ1-2
size: NA
V: TRBV4-1

DNA: TGCGCCAGCAGCCAAGAGACAGGGGGGGTAGCTTTCTTT
CDR3: CASSQETGGVAFF
D: TRBD1
J: TRBJ1-1
size: NA
V: TRBV4-3

DNA: TGTGCCAGCAGTTACTCTCTACTAGCGTCCAACGGCGAGCAGTACTTC
CDR3: CASSYSLLASNGEQYF
D: TRBD2
J: TRBJ2-7
size: NA
V: TRBV6-5

DNA: TGTGCCAGTAGTATTGCGGGAGCACAAGAGCAGTACTTC
CDR3: CASSIAGAQEQYF
D: TRBD2
J: TRBJ2-7
size: NA
V: TRBV19

DNA: TGTGCCAGCAGCCCAACTAGCGGAGGCTACTACGAGCAGTACTTC
CDR3: CASSPTSGGYYEQYF
D: TRBD2
J: TRBJ2-7
size: NA
V: TRBV27

DNA: TGTGCCAGCAGGAAGGCCGGGCTAGCAGACTACACCTTC
CDR3: CASRKAGLADYTF
D: NA
J: TRBJ1-2
size: NA
V: TRBV11-2

DNA: TGTGCCATCTCCGAGGACCGGAGGGGCTATAGCAATCAGCCCCAGCATTTT
CDR3: CAISEDRRGYSNQPQHF
D: NA
J: TRBJ1-5
size: NA
V: TRBV19

DNA: TGTGCTAGTTGGACTAGCGGGAGTTACGAGCAGTACTTC
CDR3: CASWTSGSYEQYF
D: TRBD2
J: TRBJ2-7
size: once
V: TRBV28

DNA: TGTGCCAGCAAGGGGGCGGGAGGGACCTACGAGCAGTACTTC
CDR3: CASKGAGGTYEQYF
D: TRBD2
J: TRBJ2-7
size: few
V: TRBV27

DNA: TGCGCCAGCAGCCCGGGGACTAGCTCCTCTGAGCAGTTCTTC
CDR3: CASSPGTSSSEQFF
D: TRBD2
J: TRBJ2-1
size: NA
V: TRBV4-3

DNA: TGTGCCAGCAGTTTGATAGGAGAGGGCACAGATACGCAGTATTTT
CDR3: CASSLIGEGTDTQYF
D: NA
J: TRBJ2-3
size: NA
V: TRBV28

DNA: TGTGCCAGCAGCGACAGGTCGAGGGCCGAGCAGTACTTC
CDR3: CASSDRSRAEQYF
D: NA
J: TRBJ2-7
size: NA
V: TRBV27